This T cell receptor delta chain was sequenced for a study of gammadelta T cells in human blood (dated by TCRdb to between 2020 and 2021). Details on this clone: Its antigen is not yet known. This likely traces to a read error, being one base from a far larger clone.

The library was prepared using RT-PCR. Instrument used: Illumina MiSeq. Public reads were reanalyzed in TCRdb with CATT, and rows carrying the same DNA were merged afterwards. This sample is represented by around 760 delta-chain clones; roughly 50% of them were singletons. Jointly, the top ten make up around 30% of the sample. What the research found in general, with its limitations: According to the study, polyclonal expansion of innate gamma-delta T cells right after birth appeared to be driven by microbial exposure.

The CDR3 spans 11 residues, from the cysteine through the phenylalanine. Of all the DNA, just the CDR3 is kept, 33 bases in frame from base 1. Via the germline V gene, CDR1 is GEAIGNYY and CDR2 EKD. The receptor comes from a newborn. The chain joins TRDV2 to TRDJ2, with the identity of the D gene unclear. What was sequenced was Vgamma9Vdelta2 gamma-delta T cells from cord blood. The CDR3 has the sequence CAWGLTEQLFF. The nucleotide sequence reads as follows: TGTGCCTGGGGCTTGACAGAACAACTCTTCTTT.